The text below deals with one T cell receptor (beta chain). Its antigen is as yet unknown. TCRdb processed the 5' RACE reads anew with MiXCR; each CDR3 protein has one entry. The sample consists of approximately 890,000 distinct CDR3 sequences, around an eighth of them appearing once. The entry originates in a study of identical twins. Study findings and constraints: When twins shared out-of-frame alpha sequences, those sequences had excess low generation probability. The study found that models underestimated out-of-frame TCR alpha sharing in monozygotic twins.

No donor was unhealthy or non-Caucasian. CDR1 is SGHVS and CDR2 is FQNEAQ in the germline V gene. The CDR3 extends over 16 amino acids. With 5 bases removed from V and 3 bases from J, the gap between germline ends came to 17 bases. This sample also appeared in a second study, on yellow fever vaccine responses in identical twins.

The sample was PBMCs. This sequence originates from a woman aged 18 to 35 in good health. The chain uses TRBV7-8 and TRBJ2-1; a weak D match, TRBD2 (6 bases). CDR3 sequence: CASSQRDSKSYNEQFF. The CDR3 DNA reads as TGTGCCAGCAGCCAAAGGGACTCTAAAAGCTACAATGAGCAGTTCTTC.